This T cell receptor (beta chain) was retrieved from a study of OX40 agonist ivuxolimab in advanced cancers. Method: immunoSEQ multiplex PCR; TCRdb's copy keeps in-frame clones and lacks some. The sample contains 100,000 to 150,000 clones, just under 95% of which appear only once. This CDR3 has 14 amino acids. The trim removed 3 bases at V and 3 bases at J, leaving 5 bases unmatched. The germline V gene has CDR1 SGHTA and CDR2 FQGNSA. The V and J genes are TRBV7-2 and TRBJ2-7; the match to TRBD1 covers 7 bases. This specimen was CD4+ or CD8+ T cells sorted from blood, taken in a trial of the OX40 agonist ivuxolimab. The origin of this receptor is an adult with an advanced solid tumor such as melanoma, head and neck, liver or kidney cancer. The CDR3 region has the DNA TGTGCCAGCAGCTTTGTACGACAGGGCTACGAGCAGTACTTC. The encoded protein is CASSFVRQGYEQYF.